This passage covers 8 T cell receptor beta chains from one sample sequenced in a study of cytomegalovirus exposure and HLA in healthy donors. PCR involved 60 Vbeta and 13 Jbeta primers. Method: immunoSEQ multiplex PCR; TCRdb's copy keeps in-frame clones and lacks some. This sample yields 130,000 to 150,000 clones, of which 82% are seen a single time; more than 9.5% belongs to the top ten. Source material: PBMCs. These receptors were taken from a woman between 55 and 75 years old in good health and CMV-seropositive.

The V and J genes are TRBV5-4 and TRBJ2-3; D might be TRBD1 (5 bases). V shed 4 bases and J shed 3 bases, with 15 bases lying between them. Germline-derived CDR1 and CDR2 are SGHNT and YYREEE (reference sequence). This CDR3 spans 15 amino acids. CDR3: CASSQIRGRTDTQYF. In nucleotides, the CDR3 is TGTGCCAGCAGCCAGATAAGGGGCAGGACAGATACGCAGTATTTT.

The chain couples TRBV7-2 to TRBJ2-7; 7 bases map to TRBD1. This CDR3 has 14 residues. Trimming at V came to 5 bases and at J to 0 bases, leaving 4 bases not matched to a gene. Germline loops: CDR1 SGHTA, CDR2 FQGNSA. The CDR3 reads CASSQQGNSYEQYF. Written as DNA, the CDR3 is TGTGCCAGCAGCCAACAGGGGAACTCCTACGAGCAGTACTTC. The full variable domain, with the rest looked up from reference TRBV7-2 and TRBJ2-7, is GAGVSQSPSNKVTEKGKDVELRCDPISGHTALYWYRQSLGQGLEFLIYFQGNSAPDKSGLPSDRFSAERTGGSVSTLTIQRTQQEDSAVYLCASSQQGNSYEQYFGPGTRLTVT.

This clone was recorded once. The chain has TRBV6-6 and TRBJ2-1; D is perhaps TRBD2 (6 bases). Germline CDR1 and CDR2: MNHNY and SVGAGI (reference sequence). V lost 4 bases, J lost 3 bases, and 7 bases lay in between. The CDR3 loop spans 13 amino acids. The CDR3 sequence is CASSSGVYNEQFF. In nucleotides, the CDR3 is TGTGCCAGCAGTTCGGGGGTCTACAATGAGCAGTTCTTC.

The CDR3 nucleotides read TGTGCCAGCAGTGGTTCCGGGACAGGGCCCTACAATGAGCAGTTCTTC. Amino acid sequence: CASSGSGTGPYNEQFF. The chain is built from TRBV28 and TRBJ2-1; 9 nucleotides agree with TRBD1. CDR3 size: 16 residues. Germline V gene data show CDR1 as MDHEN and CDR2 as SYDVKM. V shed 5 bases and J 2 bases; nucleotides not matched to a gene: 7.

As to this clone: Compared with germline, one end of the junction differs, possibly owing to a read error. The chain has TRBV27 and TRBJ2-7; weak D call: TRBD2 (6 bases). CDR1 is MNHEY and CDR2 is SMNVEV in the germline V gene (reference sequence). The CDR3 totals 13 residues. DNA for the CDR3: TGTGCCAGCAGTTTTAGCGGCTCCTACGATCAGTACTTC. Protein product: CASSFSGSYDQYF.

J is TRBJ2-4 and V is TRBV4-1; a possible D gene is TRBD1 (5 bases). The V and J ends lost 4 bases and 0 bases respectively, with 10 bases between them. Looked up from germline, CDR1 is MGHRA and CDR2 is YSYEKL. This CDR3 contains 15 residues. CDR3 nucleotides: TGCGCCAGCAGCCCCCCCACAGGAGCCAAAAACATTCAGTACTTC. Translation: CASSPPTGAKNIQYF.

This chain links TRBV6-5 with TRBJ2-2, with 7 nucleotides matching TRBD1. CDR1 is MNHEY, CDR2 SVGAGI, per germline. The ends lost 6 bases at V and 3 bases at J; junction bases unmatched: 7. The CDR3 has 15 amino acids. The CDR3 sequence is CASSATGYDTGELFF. DNA of the CDR3: TGTGCCAGCAGCGCGACAGGGTATGACACCGGGGAGCTGTTTTTT.

The chain couples TRBV5-1 to TRBJ2-1; TRBD1 agrees at 10 bases. The CDR3 is made up of 15 amino acids. The J segment lost 5 bases and the V segment lost 2 bases, leaving 4 bases of the junction unmatched. CDR1 is SGHRS and CDR2 is YFSETQ in the germline V gene. The DNA for the CDR3 is TGCGCCAGCAGCTTCGGGGACAGGGGACACAATGAGCAGTTCTTC. Amino acids: CASSFGDRGHNEQFF.